This T cell receptor (beta chain) was documented in a study of blood T cell repertoires in COVID-19. Generated by immunoSEQ multiplex PCR, the TCRdb table keeps only in-frame clones and is missing some. The table lists approximately 170,000 clones, around 84% of them singletons. Germline V gene sequence: CDR1 MNHNS, CDR2 SASEGT. This CDR3 comprises 14 residues. Trimming removed 1 base at V and 3 bases at J, with 7 bases between. In this sample, this clone turned up once. The V gene is TRBV6-1, the J gene TRBJ1-5; D may be TRBD1 (5 bases). The sample consisted of peripheral blood. The receptor was isolated from a woman over 75 with acute or convalescent COVID-19. CDR3 amino acids: CASSEGGHNQPQHF. The CDR3, as DNA: TGTGCCAGCAGTGAAGGAGGACACAATCAGCCCCAGCATTTT.